The 4 T cell receptor beta chains below come from one sample, sequenced in a study of CD8+ T cells in alopecia areata. Extracted RNA was reverse transcribed, and the resulting cDNA served as sequencing template. Sequencing used immunoSEQ multiplex PCR; TCRdb keeps in-frame clones, though not all of them. In total the sample includes roughly 120,000 clones, none of them seen once. Sequences were obtained from lesional skin. Source of these receptors: a C3H/HeJ mouse with alopecia areata. MHC haplotype of the strain: H2-k.

Comment on this clone: Genes and germline come from the mouse. The DNA ends 4 residues before the CDR3 does, and the rest of the CDR3 is filled in from the germline J gene. The chain joins TRBV13-3 to TRBJ1-2; 11 bases align to TRBD1. Looked up from germline, CDR1 is NNHDY and CDR2 is SYVADS. CDR3 size: 15 residues. Losses at the gene ends were 5 bases for V and 3 bases for J; bases not matched to a gene: 6. The DNA read from the CDR3 is TGTGCCAGCAGCGCCGGACAGGGGGCGGACTCC. Translated: CASSAGQGADS. The whole CDR3 region reads CASSAGQGADSDYTF.

This clone was detected only a few times. The gene names given are mouse names. The missing CDR3 end, 4 residues past where the read stops, is filled in from the germline J gene. The chain links TRBV1 to TRBJ2-4; the D gene is possibly TRBD2 (5 bases). V was trimmed by 0 bases and J by 0 bases, leaving 10 bases between them. The germline V gene has CDR1 NSQYPW and CDR2 LRSPGD (reference sequence). The length of the CDR3 is 16 residues. CDR3 DNA (partial): TGCACCTGCAGTGCAGATCGGACTCCTAGTCAAAAC. It translates to CTCSADRTPSQN. The full CDR3 reads CTCSADRTPSQNTLYF.

This clone was picked up a small number of times. The gene names given are mouse names. The read halts 4 residues ahead of the CDR3 end, with the missing end drawn from the germline J gene. The rearrangement joins TRBV19 to TRBJ1-1, with 12 bases fitting TRBD1. Germline V gene lookup returns CDR1 FNHDT and CDR2 SITEND (reference sequence). The CDR3 totals 15 residues. CDR3: CASSIRDRGRREVFF. The sequenced part of the CDR3 DNA is TGTGCCAGCAGTATAAGGGACAGGGGGCGCCGA.

For this clone: The genes are named according to mouse. The CDR3 extends 4 residues past the end of the read, so its final part is completed from the germline J gene. V is TRBV13-3 and J is TRBJ1-1; tentative D call: TRBD1 (5 bases). Trimming cost V 5 bases and J 3 bases, with 11 bases left between them. The CDR3 sequence is 13 residues long. Germline values: CDR1 NNHDY, CDR2 SYVADS. The DNA read from the CDR3 is TGTGCCAGCAGCCTCCGGGGGGACACA. Its translation is CASSLRGDT. The entire CDR3 sequence reads CASSLRGDTEVFF.